Presented here are 21 T cell receptor beta chains from one specimen sequenced in a study of shared clonotypes between healthy human individuals. Profiled with immunoSEQ multiplex PCR; TCRdb holds only in-frame clones, not every one. The table shows some 1,600,000 clones, with 95% to 99% occurring only once. Sample: naive CD4+ T cells sorted from blood. Subset specified: CD45RA+ positively selected. These receptors were obtained from a man aged 25 to 40 in good health.

V gene TRBV29-1 combines with J gene TRBJ2-5, with D possibly matching TRBD2 (5 bases). V gave up 4 bases and J gave up 1 base, with 10 bases separating them. The CDR3 consists of 13 residues. Germline CDR1 is SQVTM and CDR2 is ANQGSEA. CDR3 in DNA: TGCAGCGTTGGTCTCGGGGTCCAAGAGACCCAGTACTTC. Its protein is CSVGLGVQETQYF. The variable domain in full, completed from reference TRBV29-1 and TRBJ2-5, reads SAVISQKPSRDICQRGTSLTIQCQVDSQVTMMFWYRQQPGQSLTLIATANQGSEATYESGFVIDKFPISRPNLTFSTLTVSNMSPEDSSIYLCSVGLGVQETQYFGPGTRLLVL.

As DNA, the CDR3 is TGTGCCAGCAGCGTAACAGGGGGCTACGAGCAGTACTTC. Protein: CASSVTGGYEQYF. V is TRBV9 and J is TRBJ2-7; 8 bases agree with TRBD1. The CDR3 spans 13 residues. Per the germline V gene, CDR1 is SGDLS and CDR2 is YYNGEE. V lost 1 base to trimming and J lost 3 bases; unmatched junction nucleotides: 0. Supplemented by reference TRBV9 and TRBJ2-7, the full variable domain reads DSGVTQTPKHLITATGQRVTLRCSPRSGDLSVYWYQQSLDQGLQFLIQYYNGEERAKGNILERFSAQQFPDLHSELNLSSLELGDSALYFCASSVTGGYEQYFGPGTRLTVT.

The chain is built from TRBV4-1 and TRBJ2-3; D may be TRBD2 (6 bases). V was pared by 4 bases and J by 2 bases, with 19 bases between. The CDR3 is 17 amino acids. The germline V gene encodes CDR1 MGHRA and CDR2 YSYEKL. The CDR3 sequence: CASSPREFGDFTDTQYF. As DNA, the CDR3 is TGCGCCAGCAGCCCGCGAGAATTCGGGGACTTCACAGATACGCAGTATTTT.

The rearrangement uses TRBV5-1 and TRBJ1-4, with D possibly TRBD1 on 5 matching bases. Trimming shortened V by 1 base and J by 0 bases, and 13 bases separated the two germline ends. This CDR3 is built from 17 residues. Germline CDR1 reads SGHRS; CDR2 reads YFSETQ. CDR3 nucleotides: TGCGCCAGCAGCTTGATGGGGGGGAGTCCAACTAATGAAAAACTGTTTTTT. Its protein is CASSLMGGSPTNEKLFF. Combining the CDR3 with reference TRBV5-1 and TRBJ1-4 gives the whole variable domain KAGVTQTPRYLIKTRGQQVTLSCSPISGHRSVSWYQQTPGQGLQFLFEYFSETQRNKGNFPGRFSGRQFSNSRSEMNVSTLELGDSALYLCASSLMGGSPTNEKLFFGSGTQLSVL.

The CDR3 protein is CASSNWFGQGNYEQYF. As DNA, the CDR3 is TGTGCCAGTAGTAATTGGTTCGGGCAGGGAAACTACGAGCAGTACTTC. This chain uses TRBV19 with TRBJ2-7; D may be TRBD1 (5 bases). Germline V gene lookup returns CDR1 LNHDA and CDR2 SQIVND (reference sequence). Trimming took 4 bases from V and 3 from J, leaving 19 bases between them. The CDR3 has 16 residues.

The V gene is TRBV27, the J gene TRBJ2-1; no reliable D call. The V end was cut by 6 bases, the J end by 0 bases, with 15 bases between. The CDR3 runs 16 residues. Germline V gene data show CDR1 as MNHEY and CDR2 as SMNVEV (reference sequence). CDR3 sequence: CASSQTRLFSYNEQFF. In DNA form, the CDR3 reads TGTGCCAGCAGCCAGACCCGACTGTTCTCCTACAATGAGCAGTTCTTC.

The chain employs TRBV9 and TRBJ2-7; 7 nucleotides align to TRBD1. V lost 4 bases, J lost 1 base, and 5 bases stayed unmatched. The length of the CDR3 is 14 residues. Germline CDR1 reads SGDLS; CDR2 reads YYNGEE. The CDR3 DNA reads as TGTGCCAGCAGCATCGGGACAGATTCCTACGAGCAGTACTTC. Residues: CASSIGTDSYEQYF.

This chain joins TRBV18 and TRBJ1-2; possible D gene TRBD1, 5 bases. Between the trimmed V and J ends, which lost 1 base and 2 bases, there was a span of 14 bases. The CDR3 length is 16 residues. Germline V gene data show CDR1 as KGHSH and CDR2 as LQKENI. CDR3 coding DNA: TGTGCCAGCTCACCACGGGTCGACAGTGCGAACTATGGCTACACCTTC. It translates to CASSPRVDSANYGYTF.

This clone is a singleton in its sample. This same CDR3 is encoded by further DNA sequences in the sample. The chain is built from TRBV18 and TRBJ2-7, with no clear D. Trimming took 5 bases from V and 2 from J, leaving 4 bases between them. The germline V gene has CDR1 KGHSH and CDR2 LQKENI. The CDR3 length is 11 residues. The CDR3 loop reads CASSRTYEQYF. The CDR3 nucleotides are TGTGCCAGCTCAAGGACCTACGAGCAGTACTTC.

This clone was recorded once. This chain connects TRBV6-1 to TRBJ1-1; 7 nucleotides match TRBD1. The CDR3 has 12 amino acids. CDR1 and CDR2 (germline): MNHNS, SASEGT. Trimming took 5 bases from V and 10 from J; bases not matched to a gene: 7. For the CDR3, the DNA is TGTGCCAGCAGTCTGGGACAGACAGCAGCTTTCTTT. It translates to CASSLGQTAAFF.

The CDR3 sequence is CASSRGTSGSRETQYF. DNA for the CDR3: TGTGCCAGCAGCCGAGGGACTAGCGGGAGTCGGGAGACCCAGTACTTC. V usage is TRBV28 and J usage is TRBJ2-5, with 14 bases that match TRBD2. Germline CDR1 reads MDHEN; CDR2 reads SYDVKM. This CDR3 spans 16 amino acids. V lost 6 bases, J lost 5 bases, and 8 bases stayed unmatched.

The rearrangement links TRBV7-2 to TRBJ2-1; D may be TRBD2 (6 bases). The CDR3 has 15 amino acids. Between the trimmed V and J ends, which lost 1 base and 4 bases, there was a span of 11 bases. CDR1 is SGHTA and CDR2 is FQGNSA in the germline V gene. For the CDR3, the DNA is TGTGCCAGCAGCTTAGATAGCGGACCTTACAATGAGCAGTTCTTC. It yields the protein CASSLDSGPYNEQFF. The variable domain in full, with the rest retrieved from reference TRBV7-2 and TRBJ2-1, is GAGVSQSPSNKVTEKGKDVELRCDPISGHTALYWYRQSLGQGLEFLIYFQGNSAPDKSGLPSDRFSAERTGGSVSTLTIQRTQQEDSAVYLCASSLDSGPYNEQFFGPGTRLTVL.

The chain employs TRBV18 and TRBJ2-2, with a possible D match to TRBD2 (5 bases). The V end was cut by 3 bases, the J end by 4 bases, with 15 bases between. The CDR3 is 16 residues long. Germline V gene lookup returns CDR1 KGHSH and CDR2 LQKENI. CDR3 in amino acids: CASSPMALGLTGELFF. DNA for the CDR3: TGTGCCAGCTCACCCATGGCCCTCGGACTCACCGGGGAGCTGTTTTTT.

V gene TRBV15 combines with J gene TRBJ2-1; unclear D gene. The CDR3 is 15 amino acids. Germline loops: CDR1 LNHNV, CDR2 YYDKDF (reference sequence). Trimming cost V 0 bases and J 0 bases, with 6 bases left between them. The CDR3 region has the DNA TGTGCCACCAGCAGAGAGGTTCGCTCCTACAATGAGCAGTTCTTC. Its protein product is CATSREVRSYNEQFF.

This rearrangement joins TRBV10-1 to TRBJ2-7; tentative D call: TRBD1 (5 bases). Germline CDR1 and CDR2: WNHNN and SYGVQD (reference sequence). This CDR3 spans 15 amino acids. Between the trimmed V and J ends, which lost 0 bases and 0 bases, there was a span of 9 bases. The CDR3 DNA reads as TGCGCCAGCAGTGAGTCGGGGCCCCCCTCCTACGAGCAGTACTTC. This encodes CASSESGPPSYEQYF.

This clone was seen a single time. The chain has TRBV25-1 and TRBJ2-5, with a possible D match to TRBD2 (6 bases). Trimming stripped 1 base from V and 5 bases from J, with 17 bases between. CDR1 and CDR2 from the germline V gene are MGHDK and SYGVNS. The CDR3 length is 16 residues. CDR3 sequence reads: CASSEWGDGALETQYF. CDR3 nucleotides: TGTGCCAGCAGTGAATGGGGGGATGGGGCCCTGGAGACCCAGTACTTC.

This clone was counted a single time. The chain joins TRBV7-2 to TRBJ1-4; weak D call: TRBD1 (5 bases). The CDR3 runs to 17 residues. Deletions cut 4 bases from V and 5 bases from J, with 20 bases between. CDR1 and CDR2 (germline): SGHTA, FQGNSA. Here the CDR3 reads CASSSSYRGRPNEKLFF. The CDR3 DNA reads as TGTGCCAGCAGCTCAAGCTACCGGGGCAGGCCGAATGAAAAACTGTTTTTT.

The rearrangement joins TRBV18 to TRBJ2-2; possible D gene TRBD2, 6 bases. The CDR3 spans 14 residues. Trimming stripped 1 base from V and 5 bases from J, with 8 bases between. CDR1 is KGHSH and CDR2 is LQKENI in the germline V gene. The CDR3 reads CASSPRRVTGELFF. The CDR3 bases are TGTGCCAGCTCACCACGGAGGGTGACCGGGGAGCTGTTTTTT.

This clone appeared a single time. The DNA of the CDR3 is TGCGCCAGCGGGACAGGGTTCTACGAGCAGTACTTC. Translation gives CASGTGFYEQYF. This rearrangement joins TRBV10-2 to TRBJ2-7, with 9 bases fitting TRBD1. Losses at the gene ends were 8 bases for V and 3 bases for J; bases not matched to a gene: 2. The CDR3 has 12 amino acids. The germline gives CDR1 WSHSY, CDR2 SAAADI.

The chain is built from TRBV10-1 and TRBJ2-5; D might be TRBD1 (5 bases). V was cut by 4 bases and J by 0 bases, with 6 bases left in between. The CDR3 has 13 amino acids. Germline CDR1 reads WNHNN; CDR2 reads SYGVQD (reference sequence). CDR3 coding DNA: TGCGCCAGCAGTGGGGGCTACCAAGAGACCCAGTACTTC. Amino acids: CASSGGYQETQYF.

V gene TRBV25-1 combines with J gene TRBJ2-5; 9 bases line up with TRBD2. V shed 6 bases, J shed 5 bases, and the junction held 7 bases outside the gene matches. Germline V gene lookup returns CDR1 MGHDK and CDR2 SYGVNS. The CDR3 totals 14 residues. CDR3 DNA: TGTGCCAGCAGACTAGCGGGTGGGAGGGAGACCCAGTACTTC. It yields the protein CASRLAGGRETQYF.